These 13 T cell receptor beta chains were all obtained from the same sample, sequenced in a study of T cells in Graves' hyperthyroidism and ophthalmopathy (dated by TCRdb to the late 2010s). Library construction relied on multiplex PCR. The run used an Illumina HiSeq 2000. The TCR beta CDR3 regions were amplified from the RNA transcripts. A first-round RT-PCR of the TCR CDR3 used the HTBI primer set with the Qiagen OneStep RT-PCR kit. TCRdb applied fastp at Q25 and MiXCR to the public reads, then kept only in-frame beta chains. Each CDR3 protein appears once, grouped with its most common genes and DNA. A total of a few hundred thousand distinct CDR3 sequences appear in this sample, 15% to 20% of them only once. The ten largest clones add up to around 40% of the sample. The specimen was blood. All receptors come from a young man with Graves' ophthalmopathy.

The rearrangement uses TRBV30 and TRBJ2-5; D possibly matches TRBD1 or TRBD2 (5 bases each). Germline loops: CDR1 GTSNPN, CDR2 SVGIG (reference sequence). V was cut by 3 bases and J by 0 bases, with 14 bases left in between. The CDR3 spans 15 residues. CDR3 bases: TGTGCCTGGAGCGCCGGGGCCATCGACCAAGAGACCCAGTACTTC. Its protein product is CAWSAGAIDQETQYF.

The chain combines TRBV6-1 with TRBJ2-3, with D unresolved. Germline V lookup: CDR1 MNHNS, CDR2 SASEGT. With 6 bases removed from V and 0 bases from J, the gap between germline ends came to 7 bases. The CDR3 length is 13 residues. Here the CDR3 reads CASRTHSTDTQYF. Written as DNA, the CDR3 is TGTGCCAGCAGGACTCACAGCACAGATACGCAGTATTTT.

This clonotype was detected many times. The gene calls are TRBV3-1 and TRBJ2-2; either TRBD1 or TRBD2 may fit D (5 bases each). The CDR3 is 13 residues long. V lost 4 bases and J lost 8, with 11 bases in between. Germline V CDR1 and CDR2: LGHDT, YNNKEL (reference sequence). The CDR3 DNA is TGTGCCAGCAGCCTGGGGGAGTTAGGGGAGCTGTTTTTT. Residues: CASSLGELGELFF.

This rearrangement joins TRBV12-3 or TRBV12-4 to TRBJ2-2, with 7 bases fitting TRBD1. The V gene end was trimmed by 5 bases and the J gene end by 5 bases; junction bases not matched to a gene: 11. The CDR3 length is 16 residues. Written as DNA, the CDR3 is TGTGCCAGCAGTCGCCCCGGGACAGCCATTACCGGGGAGCTGTTTTTT. This encodes CASSRPGTAITGELFF.

A remark on this clonotype: It may be a read error: a sequence one base away is much more abundant. This chain connects TRBV2 to TRBJ2-5, with D possibly TRBD2 on 6 matching bases. CDR1 SNHLY and CDR2 FYNNEI come from the germline V gene. The CDR3 runs to 13 residues. V was trimmed by 6 bases and J by 7 bases, leaving 15 bases between them. For the CDR3, the DNA is TGTGCCAGCAGCGGGACCCCGCGGGGGACCCAGTACTTC. Protein: CASSGTPRGTQYF.

This clonotype has at least ten counts. The V gene is TRBV13, the J gene TRBJ1-6; no clear D. V lost 5 bases, J lost 7 bases, and 15 bases lay in between. Germline CDR1 and CDR2: PRHDT and FYEKMQ (reference sequence). The CDR3 has 15 residues. CDR3: CASSPRALWNSPLHF. As DNA, the CDR3 is TGTGCCAGCAGCCCTCGGGCTCTATGGAATTCACCCCTCCACTTT.

This rearrangement joins TRBV10-3 to TRBJ2-2; no clear D. Germline V gene sequence: CDR1 ENHRY, CDR2 SYGVKD. The CDR3 spans 11 residues. Trimming took 3 bases from V and 8 from J, leaving 4 bases between them. CDR3 nucleotides: TGTGCCATCAGTGACGTGGGGGAGCTGTTTTTT. Protein sequence: CAISDVGELFF.

This clonotype was detected ten times or more. V and J are TRBV20-1 and TRBJ1-1, with D perhaps matching TRBD1 (6 bases). Germline-derived CDR1 and CDR2 are DFQATT and SNEGSKA (reference sequence). The CDR3 has 16 amino acids. Deletions cut 0 bases from V and 1 base from J, with 15 bases between. The CDR3 spells CSARDLAGAANTEAFF. Here the CDR3 DNA reads TGCAGTGCTAGAGATCTTGCGGGGGCCGCGAACACTGAAGCTTTCTTT.

The rearrangement uses TRBV19 and TRBJ1-1, with 8 bases matching TRBD1. The CDR3 loop spans 12 amino acids. The J segment lost 8 bases and the V segment lost 8 bases, leaving 7 bases of the junction unmatched. In germline, CDR1 is LNHDA, CDR2 SQIVND (reference sequence). CDR3 DNA: TGTGCCAGTCACGGACAGGGCCCCGAAGCTTTCTTT. It codes for CASHGQGPEAFF. Full variable domain (outside the CDR3, taken from reference TRBV19 and TRBJ1-1): DGGITQSPKYLFRKEGQNVTLSCEQNLNHDAMYWYRQDPGQGLRLIYYSQIVNDFQKGDIAEGYSVSREKKESFPLTVTSAQKNPTAFYLCASHGQGPEAFFGQGTRLTVV.

This clonotype was seen many times. V usage is TRBV15 and J usage is TRBJ1-1; D gene ambiguous. CDR3 length: 13 residues. V was pared by 4 bases and J by 0 bases, with 6 bases between. The V gene's germline CDR1 is LNHNV and CDR2 YYDKDF (reference sequence). CDR3 nucleotide sequence: TGTGCCACCAGCAACACAGTGAACACTGAAGCTTTCTTT. It specifies CATSNTVNTEAFF.

This clonotype was detected ten times or more. This rearrangement joins TRBV18 to TRBJ1-4; no reliable D call. CDR3 size: 13 residues. Germline V gene data show CDR1 as KGHSH and CDR2 as LQKENI. Deletions cut 6 bases from V and 8 bases from J, with 13 bases between. Written as DNA, the CDR3 is TGTGCCAGCTCGTCTAAGGGCGCCGAAAAACTGTTTTTT. This codes for CASSSKGAEKLFF.

This clonotype came up many times. The V call is TRBV13, the J call TRBJ2-3, with 10 bases lining up with TRBD2. J gave up 2 bases and V 3 bases, and 8 bases lay outside the gene matches. The CDR3 sequence is 17 residues long. The germline V gene encodes CDR1 PRHDT and CDR2 FYEKMQ (reference sequence). The CDR3 DNA reads as TGTGCCAGCAGCTTCCCCGGGAGCGGGGGGGCCACAGATACGCAGTATTTT. It encodes CASSFPGSGGATDTQYF.

This clonotype was counted a few times. This sequence joins TRBV12-3 or TRBV12-4 and TRBJ2-2; D might be TRBD1 (6 bases). This CDR3 contains 16 residues. V gave up 5 bases and J gave up 0 bases, with 13 bases separating them. The CDR3 reads CASSPRTDPNTGELFF. The DNA of the CDR3 is TGTGCCAGCAGTCCTAGGACAGACCCGAACACCGGGGAGCTGTTTTTT.